This passage covers 15 T cell receptor beta chains from one sample sequenced in a study of radiation and T cells in renal cell carcinoma. Indicated time point: baseline pretreatment blood. The treatment here: 15 Gy SBRT to primary tumor, nephrectomy 4 weeks later. Here immunoSEQ multiplex PCR was the method, and the copy in TCRdb shows in-frame clones only, minus some. Among around 94,000 clones, 65% to 90% were seen once, and the ten largest hold almost 8%. The input for sequencing was blood, taken from a patient whose treatment included radiotherapy and nephrectomy. These receptors were collected from a man aged 50 to 60 with renal cell carcinoma.

V is TRBV29-1 and J is TRBJ1-2; 9 bases map to TRBD1. Per germline, CDR1 SQVTM and CDR2 ANQGSEA. V was clipped by 0 bases and J by 7 bases; unmatched bases: 6. This CDR3 spans 14 amino acids. This chain's CDR3 is CSVEEQQGASGYTF. In nucleotides, the CDR3 is TGCAGCGTTGAAGAACAACAGGGGGCGAGTGGCTACACCTTC. Supplemented by reference TRBV29-1 and TRBJ1-2, the full variable domain reads SAVISQKPSRDICQRGTSLTIQCQVDSQVTMMFWYRQQPGQSLTLIATANQGSEATYESGFVIDKFPISRPNLTFSTLTVSNMSPEDSSIYLCSVEEQQGASGYTFGSGTRLTVV.

The chain joins TRBV19 to TRBJ2-5; 8 positions match TRBD1. CDR1 LNHDA and CDR2 SQIVND come from the germline V gene (reference sequence). The CDR3 is 17 amino acids. Trimming cost V 1 base and J 5 bases; bases outside gene matches: 12. The CDR3 sequence is CASSIVGARGLRETQYF. The CDR3 coding sequence is TGTGCCAGTAGTATAGTAGGGGCCAGGGGGCTGCGTGAGACCCAGTACTTC.

The CDR3 DNA sequence: TGTGCCAGCAGCTTAGCTGAACTCATGAACACTGAAGCTTTCTTT. Translating it yields CASSLAELMNTEAFF. The rearrangement links TRBV11-2 to TRBJ1-1; unclear D gene. CDR1 and CDR2 (germline): SGHAT, FQNNGV. CDR3 length: 15 residues. Deletions cut 1 base from V and 0 bases from J, with 9 bases between.

This chain joins TRBV6-6 and TRBJ1-5; D is undetermined. V lost 2 bases and J lost 4, with 9 bases in between. The germline V gene has CDR1 MNHNY and CDR2 SVGAGI (reference sequence). This CDR3 contains 14 residues. CDR3 DNA: TGTGCCAGCAGTTACGACTGGGCAAATCAGCCCCAGCATTTT. Protein sequence: CASSYDWANQPQHF.

This clone came up a few times. At one end, the junction sequence differs from germline, possibly due to a read error. The V and J genes are TRBV7-7 and TRBJ2-5; D is unresolved. Per the germline V gene, CDR1 is SSHAT and CDR2 is FNYEAQ (reference sequence). The CDR3 has 12 residues. The CDR3 DNA is TGTGCTAGCAGCTTCGAGATGGAGACCCAGTACTTC. Translating it yields CASSFEMETQYF.

The chain joins TRBV12-5 to TRBJ2-3; D remains unclear. V gave up 7 bases and J gave up 6 bases, with 23 bases separating them. CDR1 is LGHNT and CDR2 is FRNRAP in the germline V gene. This CDR3 is built from 16 residues. CDR3 in amino acids: CASASGVAALIDTQYF. CDR3 coding DNA: TGTGCTAGTGCTTCGGGTGTGGCAGCCTTGATTGATACGCAGTATTTT.

The chain has TRBV27 and TRBJ2-6; a possible D gene is TRBD1 (6 bases). The CDR3 loop spans 16 amino acids. Per the germline V gene, CDR1 is MNHEY and CDR2 is SMNVEV (reference sequence). V was clipped by 5 bases and J by 4 bases, with 15 bases between them. As DNA, the CDR3 is TGTGCCAGCAGTACCATACAGGGAGTGGGGGCCAACGTCCTGACTTTC. Translating gives CASSTIQGVGANVLTF.

V gene TRBV9 combines with J gene TRBJ2-1, with 13 bases fitting TRBD2. The V and J ends lost 5 bases and 2 bases, in that order; junction bases with no gene match: 10. The length of the CDR3 is 18 residues. The V gene's germline CDR1 is SGDLS and CDR2 YYNGEE. DNA of the CDR3: TGTGCCAGCAGTCCTCGGACTAGCGGGAGATCGACCTACAATGAGCAGTTCTTC. This encodes CASSPRTSGRSTYNEQFF. Together with reference TRBV9 and TRBJ2-1, the CDR3 gives the full variable domain: DSGVTQTPKHLITATGQRVTLRCSPRSGDLSVYWYQQSLDQGLQFLIQYYNGEERAKGNILERFSAQQFPDLHSELNLSSLELGDSALYFCASSPRTSGRSTYNEQFFGPGTRLTVL.

The rearrangement uses TRBV19 and TRBJ2-1, with 7 positions matching TRBD1. Unmatched junction bases numbered 12, after V lost 5 bases and J lost 8 bases. Germline V CDR1 and CDR2: LNHDA, SQIVND (reference sequence). CDR3 size: 15 residues. The CDR3 nucleotides read TGTGCCAGTAGTCCCCGGCAGGGGGTCCTCGATGAGCAGTTCTTC. This translates into CASSPRQGVLDEQFF. Using reference TRBV19 and TRBJ2-1 for the parts outside the CDR3, the full variable domain is DGGITQSPKYLFRKEGQNVTLSCEQNLNHDAMYWYRQDPGQGLRLIYYSQIVNDFQKGDIAEGYSVSREKKESFPLTVTSAQKNPTAFYLCASSPRQGVLDEQFFGPGTRLTVL.

This clone was detected only once. The chain couples TRBV4-2 to TRBJ1-6, with D maybe TRBD1 (5 bases). Trimming removed 0 bases at V and 9 bases at J, with 12 bases between. The CDR3 runs 15 residues. CDR1 and CDR2 (germline): LGHNA, YNFKEQ. CDR3 residues: CASSQDGALGSPLHF. The CDR3 DNA reads TGTGCCAGCAGCCAAGACGGGGCCTTGGGTTCACCCCTCCACTTT.

The chain employs TRBV27 and TRBJ2-7; TRBD2 agrees at 10 bases. Germline-derived CDR1 and CDR2 are MNHEY and SMNVEV (reference sequence). The trim removed 3 bases at V and 4 bases at J, leaving 3 bases unmatched. The CDR3 spans 14 residues. CDR3 residues: CASSFRLAGYEQYF. CDR3 bases: TGTGCCAGCAGTTTCCGACTAGCGGGTTACGAGCAGTACTTC.

The CDR3 region is CASSLAGVIYEQYF. CDR3 bases: TGTGCCAGCAGTTTAGCGGGAGTGATCTACGAGCAGTACTTC. This chain links TRBV6-5 with TRBJ2-7, with 9 bases fitting TRBD2. The CDR3 has 14 amino acids. V lost 4 bases and J lost 3; bases outside the gene matches: 4. The germline V gene encodes CDR1 MNHEY and CDR2 SVGAGI.

This clone was detected only once. This sequence joins TRBV7-3 and TRBJ2-1; D ambiguous. Germline V gene lookup returns CDR1 SGHTA and CDR2 FQGTGA. V lost 4 bases and J lost 4, with 8 bases in between. The CDR3 has 13 residues. CDR3 DNA: TGTGCCAGCAGCTCAAGGGATTACAATGAGCAGTTCTTC. Translated: CASSSRDYNEQFF.

The chain employs TRBV29-1 and TRBJ2-1, with TRBD2 matching 10 bases. Trimming at V came to 7 bases and at J to 5 bases, leaving 8 bases not matched to a gene. This CDR3 region has 14 residues. CDR1 is SQVTM and CDR2 is ANQGSEA in the germline V gene. The CDR3 DNA reads as TGCAGCGCCCTAAGCGGGAGGGCTAACAATGAGCAGTTCTTC. Amino acids: CSALSGRANNEQFF.

This sequence joins TRBV7-9 and TRBJ1-1; 10 nucleotides align to TRBD1. Looked up from germline, CDR1 is SEHNR and CDR2 is FQNEAQ (reference sequence). The ends lost 10 bases at V and 1 base at J; junction bases unmatched: 6. This CDR3 region has 14 residues. The CDR3 DNA reads TGTGCCACCTTGGGACAGGGGAAGAACACTGAAGCTTTCTTT. It encodes CATLGQGKNTEAFF.